The present T cell receptor beta chain was sequenced within a study of T cell responses to AZD1222 COVID-19 vaccine. The CDR3 sequence is 13 residues long. The V end lost 4 bases, the J end lost 4 bases, and 8 bases lay between the germline ends. Germline V gene sequence: CDR1 MNHEY, CDR2 SVGEGT. As for this clone: Its antigen is not known.

Study conclusions and caveats: Possibly, clonal diversity was underestimated; donors were largely white British and included more females.

The repertoire was sequenced with immunoSEQ multiplex PCR; TCRdb's copy has only in-frame clones and lacks some. The sample shows about 78,000 clones, 70% to 85% of them seen only once. The sample was peripheral blood, taken on day 0 of AZD1222 vaccination. The receptor's source is an adult in good health. The chain employs TRBV6-2 or TRBV6-3 and TRBJ1-5; no definite D call. As DNA, the CDR3 is TGTGCCAGCAGTTCCATCGGGAATCAGCCCCAGCATTTT. The encoded protein is CASSSIGNQPQHF.